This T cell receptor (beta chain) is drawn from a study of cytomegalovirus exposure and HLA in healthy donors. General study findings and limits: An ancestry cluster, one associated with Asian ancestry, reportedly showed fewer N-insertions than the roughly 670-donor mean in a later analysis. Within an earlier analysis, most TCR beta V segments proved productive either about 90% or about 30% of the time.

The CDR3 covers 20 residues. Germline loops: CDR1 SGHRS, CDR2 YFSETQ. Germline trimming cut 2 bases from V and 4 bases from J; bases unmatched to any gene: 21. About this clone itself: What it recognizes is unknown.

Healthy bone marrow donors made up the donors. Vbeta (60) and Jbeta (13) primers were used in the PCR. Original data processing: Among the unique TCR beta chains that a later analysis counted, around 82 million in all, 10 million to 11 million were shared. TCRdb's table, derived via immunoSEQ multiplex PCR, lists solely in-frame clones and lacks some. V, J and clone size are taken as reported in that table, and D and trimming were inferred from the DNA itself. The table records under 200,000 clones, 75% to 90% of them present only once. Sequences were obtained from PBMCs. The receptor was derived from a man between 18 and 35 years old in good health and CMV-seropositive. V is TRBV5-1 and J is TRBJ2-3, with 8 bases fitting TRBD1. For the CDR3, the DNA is TGCGCCAGCAGCTTCCCGGCAGGGGGCGCTGGGGTTTATAATCCAGATACGCAGTATTTT. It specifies CASSFPAGGAGVYNPDTQYF.